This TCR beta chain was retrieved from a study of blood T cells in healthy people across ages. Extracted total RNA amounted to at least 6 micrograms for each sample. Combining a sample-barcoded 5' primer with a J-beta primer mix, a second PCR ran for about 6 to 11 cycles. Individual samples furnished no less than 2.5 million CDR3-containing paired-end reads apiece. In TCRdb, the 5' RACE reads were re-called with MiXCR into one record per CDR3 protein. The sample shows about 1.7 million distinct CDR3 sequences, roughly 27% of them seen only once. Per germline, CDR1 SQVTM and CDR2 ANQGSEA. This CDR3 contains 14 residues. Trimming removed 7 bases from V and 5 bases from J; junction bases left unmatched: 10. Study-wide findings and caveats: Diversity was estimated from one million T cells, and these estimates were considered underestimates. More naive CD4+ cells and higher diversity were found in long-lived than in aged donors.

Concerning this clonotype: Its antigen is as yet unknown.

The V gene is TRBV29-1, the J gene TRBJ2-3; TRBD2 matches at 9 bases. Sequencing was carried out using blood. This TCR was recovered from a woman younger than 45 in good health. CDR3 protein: CSAAGDSGGDTQYF. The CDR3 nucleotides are TGCAGCGCGGCCGGGGATAGCGGGGGAGATACGCAGTATTTT.